Sequencing of this TCR beta chain was carried out in a study of CD8 T cells in ankylosing spondylitis. General study findings and limits: Clones linked to disease, bearing a CD8+ phenotype, were relatively rare in peripheral blood. Earlier work had already found some motif variants in reactive arthritis synovial fluid and blood. Reportedly, matched ankylosing spondylitis synovial fluid was significantly enriched for disease-linked clones.

To note about this clonotype: Its antigen remains unknown.

Preparation of TCR beta libraries was done by quantitative 5'-RACE with molecular barcodes. TCRdb processed the 5' RACE reads anew with MiXCR; each CDR3 protein has one entry. The sample yields 190,000 or so distinct CDR3 sequences, over 10% seen once. What was sequenced was blood, either unsorted or a sorted T cell fraction (not recorded which). This receptor was obtained from a male donor with ankylosing spondylitis or in good health (not recorded which).

The CDR3 DNA is TGTGCCAGCAGTTTAACGGGAGTCGGCACCGGGGAGCTGTTTTTT. Protein product: CASSLTGVGTGELFF. The V call is TRBV27, the J call TRBJ2-2; a possible D gene is TRBD2 (6 bases). Germline loops: CDR1 MNHEY, CDR2 SMNVEV (reference sequence). With 2 bases removed from V and 4 bases from J, the gap between germline ends came to 11 bases. The CDR3 has 15 amino acids.